This T cell receptor (beta chain) was recovered during a study of identical twins. In its sample, this clonotype was seen a few times. The antigen remains undetermined. The CDR3 extends over 17 amino acids. Germline lookup yields CDR1 SGHAT and CDR2 FQNNGV. Trimming took 5 bases from V and 2 from J; bases not matched to a gene: 12. Study outcomes and limitations: Twin pairs' shared out-of-frame alpha sequences were enriched in low generation probability. The study found weaker excess twin sharing in beta out-of-frame sequences.

TCRdb reprocessed the 5' RACE reads with MiXCR, giving one entry per CDR3 protein. The sample holds 650,000 to 800,000 distinct CDR3 sequences, approximately 9% seen once. The same specimen was also included in a second study, on yellow fever vaccine responses in identical twins.

This receptor was identified in a woman between 18 and 29 years old in good health. Sequencing input: PBMCs. The V gene is TRBV11-2, the J gene TRBJ2-5, with 9 bases lining up with TRBD2. As DNA, the CDR3 is TGTGCCAGCAGCACCCCGGGATCCCTAGCGGGGCAAGAGACCCAGTACTTC. Amino acid sequence: CASSTPGSLAGQETQYF.